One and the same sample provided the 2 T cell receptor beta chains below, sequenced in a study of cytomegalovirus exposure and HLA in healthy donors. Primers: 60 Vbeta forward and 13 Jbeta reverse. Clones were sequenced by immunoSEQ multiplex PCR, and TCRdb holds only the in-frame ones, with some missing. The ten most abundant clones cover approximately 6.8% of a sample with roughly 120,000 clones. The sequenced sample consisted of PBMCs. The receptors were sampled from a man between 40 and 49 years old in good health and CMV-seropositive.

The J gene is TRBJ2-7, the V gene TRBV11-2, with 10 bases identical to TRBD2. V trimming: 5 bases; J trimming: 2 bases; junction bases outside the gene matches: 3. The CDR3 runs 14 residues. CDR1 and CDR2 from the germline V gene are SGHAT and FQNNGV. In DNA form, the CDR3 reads TGTGCCAGCAGCGGTACTAGCGGGACCTACGAGCAGTACTTC. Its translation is CASSGTSGTYEQYF. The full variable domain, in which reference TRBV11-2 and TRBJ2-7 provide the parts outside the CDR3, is EAGVAQSPRYKIIEKRQSVAFWCNPISGHATLYWYQQILGQGPKLLIQFQNNGVVDDSQLPKDRFSAERLKGVDSTLKIQPAKLEDSAVYLCASSGTSGTYEQYFGPGTRLTVT.

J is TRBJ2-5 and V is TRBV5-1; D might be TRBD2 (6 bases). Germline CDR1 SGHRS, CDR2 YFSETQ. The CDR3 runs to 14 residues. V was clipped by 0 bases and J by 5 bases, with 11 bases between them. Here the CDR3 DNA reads TGCGCCAGCAGCTTGGCCGCGGAGGGGGAGACCCAGTACTTC. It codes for CASSLAAEGETQYF.